One and the same sample provided the 3 T cell receptor beta chains below, sequenced in a study of breast tumors, draining lymph nodes, adjacent tissues listed by TCRdb under 2016. The library was made by multiplex PCR. The sequencing machine was an Illumina HiSeq 2000. TCRdb reprocessed the public reads (quality trimming at Q25 with fastp, clone calling with MiXCR) and kept in-frame beta chains. Rows merge per CDR3 protein into single entries with the most common DNA and genes. Present in this sample are 83,000 or so distinct CDR3 sequences, about 21% of which were seen just once. The ten largest account for 2% to 2.5% of the sample. The lymph node samples were taken from the axillary draining lymph nodes of breast cancer patients. The specimen sequenced was axillary lymph node tissue. The receptors were gathered from a female donor with breast cancer. Some clones in this sample may be carry-over from other donors' samples.

This clonotype was picked up many times. V and J are TRBV5-1 and TRBJ2-7; D gene uncertain. The germline CDR1 and CDR2 sequences are SGHRS and YFSETQ. V shed 0 bases and J shed 4 bases, with 5 bases lying between them. The CDR3 has 12 residues. CDR3 residues: CASSLVGYEQYF. DNA for the CDR3: TGCGCCAGCAGCTTGGTAGGTTACGAGCAGTACTTC.

The table lists this clonotype with many counts. The V and J genes are TRBV9 and TRBJ2-7, with TRBD1 identical over 8 bases. The V and J ends lost 3 bases and 3 bases, in that order; junction bases with no gene match: 11. The CDR3 totals 16 residues. Germline V gives CDR1 SGDLS, CDR2 YYNGEE. DNA for the CDR3: TGTGCCAGCAGCGCTACCCGGACAGGGCTCATCTACGAGCAGTACTTC. This encodes CASSATRTGLIYEQYF.

Comments on this clonotype: This clone may be a read error of a much larger clone one base away. This chain uses TRBV27 with TRBJ1-5, with D unclear. The CDR3 has 13 residues. Per the germline V gene, CDR1 is MNHEY and CDR2 is SMNVEV (reference sequence). The CDR3 DNA sequence: TGTGCCAGCGGTTGGGCGGGCAATCGGCCCCAGCATTTT. Encoded protein: CASGWAGNRPQHF.